This entry lists 7 T cell receptor beta chains sequenced from one sample in a study of blood T cell repertoires in COVID-19. Libraries were prepared by immunoSEQ multiplex PCR; TCRdb keeps only in-frame clonotypes and omits some of them. The repertoire holds under 40,000 clones, with around nine tenths as singletons. Sequences were obtained from peripheral blood. Every receptor here comes from a man aged 70-80 years with active COVID-19.

This clone was counted only a few times. The sample has other DNA sequences that encode this CDR3 too. The chain recombines TRBV5-1 with TRBJ2-7; TRBD2 might be the D (5 bases). This CDR3 is built from 13 residues. The V and J ends lost 0 bases and 3 bases respectively, with 7 bases between them. Germline values: CDR1 SGHRS, CDR2 YFSETQ. In DNA form, the CDR3 reads TGCGCCAGCAGCTTGGCCGCGGGCTACGAGCAGTACTTC. It translates to CASSLAAGYEQYF. Complete variable domain (other parts from reference TRBV5-1 and TRBJ2-7): KAGVTQTPRYLIKTRGQQVTLSCSPISGHRSVSWYQQTPGQGLQFLFEYFSETQRNKGNFPGRFSGRQFSNSRSEMNVSTLELGDSALYLCASSLAAGYEQYFGPGTRLTVT.

This chain links TRBV11-2 with TRBJ1-2, with a possible D match to TRBD1 (5 bases). V was clipped by 1 base and J by 4 bases, with 7 bases between them. Germline CDR1 reads SGHAT; CDR2 reads FQNNGV. This CDR3 region has 13 residues. This CDR3 reads CASSLGGSYGYTF. The DNA of the CDR3 is TGTGCCAGCAGCTTAGGGGGCAGCTATGGCTACACCTTC.

The chain couples TRBV7-9 to TRBJ1-4; TRBD1 matches at 7 bases. Unmatched junction bases numbered 5, after V lost 1 base and J lost 3 bases. This CDR3 comprises 16 residues. Germline-derived CDR1 and CDR2 are SEHNR and FQNEAQ (reference sequence). The CDR3 region is CASSLGSGTANEKLFF. The DNA for the CDR3 is TGTGCCAGCAGCTTAGGGTCCGGGACAGCTAATGAAAAACTGTTTTTT.

The rearrangement joins TRBV4-1 to TRBJ1-5; TRBD1 might be the D (5 bases). This CDR3 spans 15 amino acids. Trimming shortened V by 3 bases and J by 4 bases, and 13 bases separated the two germline ends. Germline loops: CDR1 MGHRA, CDR2 YSYEKL. As DNA, the CDR3 is TGCGCCAGCAGCCAGTCAGGGATGGGTAATCAGCCCCAGCATTTT. The encoded protein is CASSQSGMGNQPQHF.

For the CDR3, the DNA is TGCGCCAGCAGCGTTCCCCTTGCGGGACAGGGAAACCATGGCTACACCTTC. Translated: CASSVPLAGQGNHGYTF. This chain connects TRBV5-1 to TRBJ1-2, with 9 bases aligning to TRBD1. The V gene end was trimmed by 4 bases and the J gene end by 6 bases; junction bases not matched to a gene: 16. Germline V gives CDR1 SGHRS, CDR2 YFSETQ. The CDR3 length is 17 residues.

The chain combines TRBV5-1 with TRBJ2-2; the match to TRBD1 covers 11 bases. This CDR3 spans 16 amino acids. CDR1 SGHRS and CDR2 YFSETQ come from the germline V gene. After removal of 3 bases from V and 2 bases from J, the junction contained 3 bases not matched to a gene. The CDR3 DNA reads TGCGCCAGCAGCTGGGGGACAGGGGGAAACACCGGGGAGCTGTTTTTT. Translating it yields CASSWGTGGNTGELFF.

This chain uses TRBV28 with TRBJ1-2, with 9 nucleotides matching TRBD1. V lost 3 bases and J lost 4; bases outside the gene matches: 6. The CDR3 is made up of 15 amino acids. CDR1 MDHEN and CDR2 SYDVKM come from the germline V gene. The chain's CDR3 is CASSFTDRGPYGYTF. As DNA, the CDR3 is TGTGCCAGCAGTTTCACGGACAGGGGACCCTATGGCTACACCTTC.